One T cell receptor beta chain is described in this entry. Sequencing was performed with immunoSEQ multiplex PCR; in TCRdb, only in-frame clones are kept and a portion is missing. In the table there are just over 25,000 clones, about 81% of which are singletons. This specimen comes from a study of preoperative IRX-2 immunotherapy in early breast cancer. From germline, CDR1 is MNHGY and CDR2 SAAAGT. The CDR3 is 15 residues long. The V gene lost 5 bases and the J gene lost 3 bases, with 16 bases spanning the gap. Noted treatment: preoperative locoregional IRX-2 cytokine immunotherapy. Patients received preoperative, locoregional IRX-2 cytokine immunotherapy in a phase Ib study.

This receptor was obtained from a human donor with breast cancer. The gene calls are TRBV6-8 and TRBJ1-1; a weak D match, TRBD1 (5 bases). Sequenced here: lymph node tissue, sampled after IRX-2 immunotherapy. CDR3 region: CASSDTSGGDTEAFF. CDR3 bases: TGTGCCAGCAGTGATACGAGTGGGGGGGACACTGAAGCTTTCTTT.